One sample yielded the 14 T cell receptor beta chains listed below, sequenced in a study of blood T cell repertoires in COVID-19. Sequencing was performed with immunoSEQ multiplex PCR; in TCRdb, only in-frame clones are kept and a portion is missing. The sample includes about 48,000 clones, 82% of them seen just once. The sample taken for sequencing was peripheral blood. These receptors were collected from a man between 40 and 49 years old with acute or convalescent COVID-19.

This chain links TRBV10-3 with TRBJ2-5; no clear D. The CDR3 runs 13 residues. The germline V gene encodes CDR1 ENHRY and CDR2 SYGVKD. V dropped 3 bases and J dropped 4 bases, with 9 bases sitting between them. CDR3 sequence: CAISDAGGETQYF. The CDR3 DNA reads as TGTGCCATCAGTGACGCCGGCGGAGAGACCCAGTACTTC.

This clone showed up just once. The chain carries TRBV7-2 and TRBJ2-3; TRBD2 agrees at 7 bases. The CDR3 loop spans 16 amino acids. CDR1 is SGHTA and CDR2 is FQGNSA in the germline V gene. With V trimmed by 3 bases and J by 5 bases, 11 bases remained unmatched. This CDR3 is CASSFGSSGHGDTQYF. In nucleotides, the CDR3 is TGTGCCAGCAGCTTCGGTTCTAGCGGTCACGGAGATACGCAGTATTTT.

The chain has TRBV15 and TRBJ2-7; 9 bases line up with TRBD1. Looked up from germline, CDR1 is LNHNV and CDR2 is YYDKDF (reference sequence). The length of the CDR3 is 17 residues. Trimming took 6 bases from V and 1 from J; bases not matched to a gene: 13. The CDR3: CATSRGVTGQGSYEQYF. CDR3 bases: TGTGCCACCAGTCGCGGGGTAACGGGACAGGGTTCCTACGAGCAGTACTTC.

The chain joins TRBV3-1 (or the pseudogene TRBV3-2) to TRBJ1-2; no clear D. The CDR3 totals 13 residues. Deletions cut 1 base from V and 3 bases from J, with 6 bases between. Germline V lookup: CDR1 LGHDT, CDR2 YNNKEL (reference sequence). This CDR3 is CASSQVYDYGYTF. In nucleotides, the CDR3 is TGTGCCAGCAGCCAAGTCTACGACTATGGCTACACCTTC.

The chain employs TRBV9 and TRBJ1-6, with 7 nucleotides matching TRBD1. The CDR3 has 15 residues. Germline CDR1 reads SGDLS; CDR2 reads YYNGEE. The V and J ends lost 7 bases and 0 bases, in that order; junction bases with no gene match: 4. CDR3 in amino acids: CASGQESSYNSPLHF. The DNA of the CDR3 is TGTGCCAGCGGACAGGAGAGCTCCTATAATTCACCCCTCCACTTT.

This clone was seen once. This chain connects TRBV11-2 to TRBJ1-6; 7 nucleotides match TRBD1. V gave up 1 base and J gave up 10 bases; unmatched junction bases: 7. The CDR3 is made up of 15 amino acids. Germline V gene sequence: CDR1 SGHAT, CDR2 FQNNGV. DNA for the CDR3: TGTGCCAGCAGCTTAGGGACAGGAATAGCATCACCCCTCCACTTT. It encodes CASSLGTGIASPLHF.

The genes are TRBV5-8 and TRBJ1-5; 10 nucleotides match TRBD1. CDR3 length equals 16 residues. CDR1 SGHTS and CDR2 YDEGEE come from the germline V gene. The V and J ends lost 1 base and 0 bases, in that order; junction bases with no gene match: 1. The DNA for the CDR3 is TGTGCCAGCAGCTTGAGGACAGGGGGTAGCAATCAGCCCCAGCATTTT. The encoded protein is CASSLRTGGSNQPQHF.

V and J are TRBV28 and TRBJ1-1; 8 bases are shared with TRBD1. The CDR3 is made up of 15 amino acids. J was trimmed by 4 bases and V by 1 base; bases with no gene match: 5. The germline gives CDR1 MDHEN, CDR2 SYDVKM. The CDR3 sequence: CASSLFQGAVTEAFF. In DNA form, the CDR3 reads TGTGCCAGCAGTTTATTCCAGGGGGCGGTCACTGAAGCTTTCTTT.

J is TRBJ1-2 and V is TRBV6-6; TRBD1 aligns across 8 bases. With V trimmed by 6 bases and J by 4 bases, 7 bases remained unmatched. This CDR3 has 14 amino acids. Germline V gene lookup returns CDR1 MNHNY and CDR2 SVGAGI (reference sequence). In DNA form, the CDR3 reads TGTGCCAGCAGGGCCTGGACAGGGTTCTATGGCTACACCTTC. This sequence encodes CASRAWTGFYGYTF.

The chain links TRBV11-2 to TRBJ2-7; TRBD2 might be the D (6 bases). Trimming stripped 0 bases from V and 4 bases from J, with 13 bases between. The CDR3 covers 15 residues. CDR1 and CDR2 from the germline V gene are SGHAT and FQNNGV. CDR3 nucleotide sequence: TGTGCCAGCAGCTTAGAGCGGGGTATAGGGTACGAGCAGTACTTC. Protein sequence: CASSLERGIGYEQYF.

This rearrangement joins TRBV5-1 to TRBJ2-7; TRBD1 is a possible D gene (6 bases). From germline, CDR1 is SGHRS and CDR2 YFSETQ. The CDR3 length is 16 residues. V was pared by 4 bases and J by 1 base, with 18 bases between. CDR3 in DNA: TGCGCCAGCAGCCCCCGAGGGGGATTGGGATCCTACGAGCAGTACTTC. As protein: CASSPRGGLGSYEQYF.

The chain uses TRBV11-2 and TRBJ1-2; D is undetermined. Deletions cut 5 bases from V and 3 bases from J, with 10 bases between. The CDR3 is made up of 13 amino acids. Germline assignment: CDR1 SGHAT and CDR2 FQNNGV. The chain's CDR3 is CASSPGGYYGYTF. CDR3 nucleotides: TGTGCCAGCAGCCCGGGCGGGTACTATGGCTACACCTTC.

The V and J genes are TRBV18 and TRBJ2-3, with 12 bases lining up with TRBD2. The CDR3 loop spans 15 amino acids. Germline CDR1 is KGHSH and CDR2 is LQKENI. With V trimmed by 6 bases and J by 1 base, 2 bases remained unmatched. The CDR3 loop is CASSRTSGGTDTQYF. The CDR3 bases are TGTGCCAGCTCGCGGACTAGCGGGGGCACAGATACGCAGTATTTT.

This chain joins TRBV9 and TRBJ1-1; 10 nucleotides line up with TRBD1. The CDR3 consists of 16 residues. Looked up from germline, CDR1 is SGDLS and CDR2 is YYNGEE. With 1 base clipped from V and 3 bases from J, the junction kept 6 bases outside the gene matches. The CDR3 loop is CASSVWDRGQDTEAFF. DNA of the CDR3: TGTGCCAGCAGCGTATGGGACAGGGGTCAGGACACTGAAGCTTTCTTT.